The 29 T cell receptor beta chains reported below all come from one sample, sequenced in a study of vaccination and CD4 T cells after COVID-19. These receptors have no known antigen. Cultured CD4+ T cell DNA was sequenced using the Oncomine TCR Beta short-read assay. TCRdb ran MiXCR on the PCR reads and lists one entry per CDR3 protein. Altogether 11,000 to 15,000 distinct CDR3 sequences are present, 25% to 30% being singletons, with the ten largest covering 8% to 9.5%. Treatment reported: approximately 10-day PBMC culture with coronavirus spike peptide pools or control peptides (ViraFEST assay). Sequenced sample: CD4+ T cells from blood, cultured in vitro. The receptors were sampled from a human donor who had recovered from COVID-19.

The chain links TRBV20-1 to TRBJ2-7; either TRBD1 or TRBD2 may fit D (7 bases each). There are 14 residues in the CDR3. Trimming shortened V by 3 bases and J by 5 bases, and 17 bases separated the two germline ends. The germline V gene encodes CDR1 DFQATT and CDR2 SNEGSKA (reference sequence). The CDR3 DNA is TGCAGTGCTAGCCAGGTGACAGGGAGGGACGAGCAGTACTTC. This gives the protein CSASQVTGRDEQYF.

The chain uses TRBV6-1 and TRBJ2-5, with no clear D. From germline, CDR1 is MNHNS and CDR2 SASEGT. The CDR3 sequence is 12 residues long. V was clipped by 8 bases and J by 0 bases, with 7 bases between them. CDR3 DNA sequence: TGTGCCAGCGCCCGCGACCAAGAGACCCAGTACTTC. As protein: CASARDQETQYF.

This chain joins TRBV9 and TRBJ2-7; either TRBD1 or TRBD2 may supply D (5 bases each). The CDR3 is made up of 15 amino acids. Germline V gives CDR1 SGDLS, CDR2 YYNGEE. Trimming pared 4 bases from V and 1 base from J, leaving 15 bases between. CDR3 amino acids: CASSPGQGPSYEQYF. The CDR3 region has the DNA TGTGCCAGCAGCCCCGGGCAGGGACCTTCCTACGAGCAGTACTTC.

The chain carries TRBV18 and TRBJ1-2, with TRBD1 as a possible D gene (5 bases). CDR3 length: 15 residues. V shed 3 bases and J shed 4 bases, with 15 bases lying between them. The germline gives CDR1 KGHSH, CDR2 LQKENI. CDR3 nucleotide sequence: TGTGCCAGCTCACCGGCGGGGGTAGAGGGCTATGGCTACACCTTC. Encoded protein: CASSPAGVEGYGYTF.

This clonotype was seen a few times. In nucleotides, the CDR3 is TGCGCCAGCAGCGCCGGGACAGGGGGAATCTACGAGCAGTACTTC. Amino acid sequence: CASSAGTGGIYEQYF. This chain connects TRBV5-1 to TRBJ2-7, with TRBD1 matching over 11 bases. Germline V gene sequence: CDR1 SGHRS, CDR2 YFSETQ. J gave up 3 bases and V 4 bases, and 6 bases lay outside the gene matches. The CDR3 sequence is 15 residues long.

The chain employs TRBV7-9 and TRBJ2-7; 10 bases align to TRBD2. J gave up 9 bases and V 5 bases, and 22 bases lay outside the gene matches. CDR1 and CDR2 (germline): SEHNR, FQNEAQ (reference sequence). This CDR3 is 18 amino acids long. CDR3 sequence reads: CASSPSEASGGIRGRQYF. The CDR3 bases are TGTGCCAGCAGCCCTAGTGAGGCTAGCGGGGGTATCCGAGGTAGGCAGTACTTC.

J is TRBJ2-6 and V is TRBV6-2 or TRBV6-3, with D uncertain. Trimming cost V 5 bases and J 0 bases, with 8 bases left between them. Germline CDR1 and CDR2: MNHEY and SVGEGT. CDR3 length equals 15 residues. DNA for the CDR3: TGTGCCAGCAGTCCTACTGTCTCTGGGGCCAACGTCCTGACTTTC. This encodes CASSPTVSGANVLTF.

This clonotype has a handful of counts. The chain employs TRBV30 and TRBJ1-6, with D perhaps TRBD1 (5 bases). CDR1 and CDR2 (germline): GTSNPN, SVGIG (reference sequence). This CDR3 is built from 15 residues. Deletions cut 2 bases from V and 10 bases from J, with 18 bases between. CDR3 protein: CAWSSGAIIPSPLHF. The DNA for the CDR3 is TGTGCCTGGAGTAGCGGGGCCATTATACCGTCACCCCTCCACTTT.

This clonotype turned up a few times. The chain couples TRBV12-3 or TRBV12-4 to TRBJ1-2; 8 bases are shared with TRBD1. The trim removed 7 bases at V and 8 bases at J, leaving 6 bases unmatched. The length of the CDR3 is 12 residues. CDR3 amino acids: CASTTDRGGYTF. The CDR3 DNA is TGTGCCAGCACCACCGACAGGGGAGGCTACACCTTC.

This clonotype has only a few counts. CDR3 amino acids: CSARDWGAMGTQYF. For the CDR3, the DNA is TGCAGTGCTAGAGATTGGGGTGCTATGGGTACGCAGTATTTT. The chain recombines TRBV20-1 with TRBJ2-3; D call uncertain. This CDR3 spans 14 amino acids. The V gene's germline CDR1 is DFQATT and CDR2 SNEGSKA (reference sequence). V was pared by 0 bases and J by 8 bases, with 15 bases between.

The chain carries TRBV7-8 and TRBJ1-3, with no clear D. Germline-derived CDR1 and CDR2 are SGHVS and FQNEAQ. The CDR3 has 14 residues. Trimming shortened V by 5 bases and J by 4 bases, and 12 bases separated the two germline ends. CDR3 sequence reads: CASSLRTGGNTIYF. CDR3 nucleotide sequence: TGTGCCAGCAGCCTCAGGACGGGAGGAAACACCATATATTTT.

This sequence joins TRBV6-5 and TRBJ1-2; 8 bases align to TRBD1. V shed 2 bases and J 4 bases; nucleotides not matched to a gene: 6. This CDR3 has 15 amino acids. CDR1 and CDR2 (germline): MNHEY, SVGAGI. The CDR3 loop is CASSYRTQGVYGYTF. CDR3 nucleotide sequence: TGTGCCAGCAGTTACCGTACACAGGGGGTCTATGGCTACACCTTC.

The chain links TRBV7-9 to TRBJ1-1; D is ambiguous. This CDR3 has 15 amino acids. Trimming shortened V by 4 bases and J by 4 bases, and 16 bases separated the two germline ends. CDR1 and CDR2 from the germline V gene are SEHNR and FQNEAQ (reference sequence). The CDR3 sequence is CASSSPALRGTEAFF. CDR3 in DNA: TGTGCCAGCAGCTCCCCCGCGCTTAGAGGCACTGAAGCTTTCTTT.

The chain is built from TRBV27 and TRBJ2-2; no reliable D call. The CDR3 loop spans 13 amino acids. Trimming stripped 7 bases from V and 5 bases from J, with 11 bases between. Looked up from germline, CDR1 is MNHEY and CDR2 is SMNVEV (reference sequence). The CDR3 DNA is TGTGCCAGCACTCTGCTAGGGACCGGGGAGCTGTTTTTT. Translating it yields CASTLLGTGELFF.

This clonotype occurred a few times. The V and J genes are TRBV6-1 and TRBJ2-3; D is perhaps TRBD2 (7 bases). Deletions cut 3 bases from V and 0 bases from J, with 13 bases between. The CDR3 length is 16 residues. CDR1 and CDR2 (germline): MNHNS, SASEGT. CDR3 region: CASSEGGGGSTDTQYF. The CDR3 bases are TGTGCCAGCAGTGAGGGGGGAGGGGGAAGCACAGATACGCAGTATTTT.

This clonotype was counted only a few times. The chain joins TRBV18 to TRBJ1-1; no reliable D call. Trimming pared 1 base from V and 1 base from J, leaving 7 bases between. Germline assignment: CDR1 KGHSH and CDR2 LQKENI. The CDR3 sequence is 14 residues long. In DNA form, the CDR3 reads TGTGCCAGCTCACCACTAGACGGGAACACTGAAGCTTTCTTT. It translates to CASSPLDGNTEAFF.

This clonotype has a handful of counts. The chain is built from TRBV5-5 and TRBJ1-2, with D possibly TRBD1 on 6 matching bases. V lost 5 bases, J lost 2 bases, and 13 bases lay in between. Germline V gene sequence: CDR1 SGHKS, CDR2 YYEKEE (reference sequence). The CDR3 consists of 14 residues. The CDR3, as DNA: TGTGCCAGCAGTGGGGGCACGGGGAACTATGGCTACACCTTC. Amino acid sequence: CASSGGTGNYGYTF. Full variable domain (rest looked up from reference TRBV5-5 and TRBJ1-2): DAGVTQSPTHLIKTRGQQVTLRCSPISGHKSVSWYQQVLGQGPQFIFQYYEKEERGRGNFPDRFSARQFPNYSSELNVNALLLGDSALYLCASSGGTGNYGYTFGSGTRLTVV.

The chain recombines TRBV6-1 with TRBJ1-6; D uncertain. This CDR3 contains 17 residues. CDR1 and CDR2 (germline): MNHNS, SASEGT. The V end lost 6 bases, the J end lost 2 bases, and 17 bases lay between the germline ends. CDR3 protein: CASRLSDQSAYNSPLHF. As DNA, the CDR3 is TGTGCCAGCAGGTTGTCGGATCAGAGCGCCTATAATTCACCCCTCCACTTT.

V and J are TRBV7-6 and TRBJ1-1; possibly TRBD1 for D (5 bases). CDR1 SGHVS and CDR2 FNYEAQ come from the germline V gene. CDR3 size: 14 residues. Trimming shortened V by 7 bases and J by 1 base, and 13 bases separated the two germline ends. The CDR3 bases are TGTGCCAGCATCGCCGACAGAGGGAACACTGAAGCTTTCTTT. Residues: CASIADRGNTEAFF.

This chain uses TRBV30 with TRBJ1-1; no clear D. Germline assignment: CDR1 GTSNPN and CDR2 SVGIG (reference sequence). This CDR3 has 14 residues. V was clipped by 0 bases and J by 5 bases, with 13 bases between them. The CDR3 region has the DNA TGTGCCTGGAGTGTAATGACCGCCGGGACTGAAGCTTTCTTT. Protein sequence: CAWSVMTAGTEAFF.

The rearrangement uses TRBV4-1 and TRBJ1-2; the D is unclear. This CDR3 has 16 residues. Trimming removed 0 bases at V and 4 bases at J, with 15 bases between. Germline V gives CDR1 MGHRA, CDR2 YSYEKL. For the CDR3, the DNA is TGCGCCAGCAGCCAAGATGGTTTCGGGCGGTCCTATGGCTACACCTTC. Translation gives CASSQDGFGRSYGYTF.

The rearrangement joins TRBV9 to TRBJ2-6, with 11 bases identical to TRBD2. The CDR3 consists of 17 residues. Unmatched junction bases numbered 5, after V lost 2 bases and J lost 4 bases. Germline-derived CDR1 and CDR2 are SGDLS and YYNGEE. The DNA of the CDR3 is TGTGCCAGCAGCGTTAGCGGGGGGGGCTCCGGGGCCAACGTCCTGACTTTC. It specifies CASSVSGGGSGANVLTF.

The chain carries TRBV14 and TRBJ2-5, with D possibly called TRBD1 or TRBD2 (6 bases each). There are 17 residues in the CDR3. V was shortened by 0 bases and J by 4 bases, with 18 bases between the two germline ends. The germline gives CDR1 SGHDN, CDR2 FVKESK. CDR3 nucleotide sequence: TGTGCCAGCAGCCAAGAAGAGGGTAGAGGGGGAGGAGAGACCCAGTACTTC. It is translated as CASSQEEGRGGGETQYF.

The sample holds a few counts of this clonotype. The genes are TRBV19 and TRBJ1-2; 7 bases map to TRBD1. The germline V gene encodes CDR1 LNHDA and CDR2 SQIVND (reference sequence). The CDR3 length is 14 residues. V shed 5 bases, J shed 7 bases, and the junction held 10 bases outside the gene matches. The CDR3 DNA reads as TGTGCCAGTAGTTCTTTCGACAGGGAAGTTGGCTACACCTTC. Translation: CASSSFDREVGYTF.

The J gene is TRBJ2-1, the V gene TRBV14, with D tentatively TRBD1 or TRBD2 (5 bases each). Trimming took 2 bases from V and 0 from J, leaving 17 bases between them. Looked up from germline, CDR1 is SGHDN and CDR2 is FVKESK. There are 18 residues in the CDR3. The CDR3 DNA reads TGTGCCAGCAGCCAACCCCCGCGGGCAGGGAGCTCCTACAATGAGCAGTTCTTC. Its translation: CASSQPPRAGSSYNEQFF. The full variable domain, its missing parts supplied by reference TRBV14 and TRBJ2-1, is EAGVTQFPSHSVIEKGQTVTLRCDPISGHDNLYWYRRVMGKEIKFLLHFVKESKQDESGMPNNRFLAERTGGTYSTLKVQPAELEDSGVYFCASSQPPRAGSSYNEQFFGPGTRLTVL.

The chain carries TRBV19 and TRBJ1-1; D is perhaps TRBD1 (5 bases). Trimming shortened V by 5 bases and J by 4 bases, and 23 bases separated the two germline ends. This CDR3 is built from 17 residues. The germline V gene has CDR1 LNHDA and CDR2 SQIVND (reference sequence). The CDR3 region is CASSVLAGRVEGTEAFF. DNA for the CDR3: TGTGCCAGTAGTGTCTTAGCAGGGAGGGTGGAAGGCACTGAAGCTTTCTTT.

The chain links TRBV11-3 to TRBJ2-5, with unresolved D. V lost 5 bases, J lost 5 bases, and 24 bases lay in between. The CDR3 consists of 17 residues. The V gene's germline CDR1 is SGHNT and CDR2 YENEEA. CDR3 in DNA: TGTGCCAGCAGCGCTGACCTTTGGGGATCGGTGTCGGAGACCCAGTACTTC. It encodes CASSADLWGSVSETQYF.

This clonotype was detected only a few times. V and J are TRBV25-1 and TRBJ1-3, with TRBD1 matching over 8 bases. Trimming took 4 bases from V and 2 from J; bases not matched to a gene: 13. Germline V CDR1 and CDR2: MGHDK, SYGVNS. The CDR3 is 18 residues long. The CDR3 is CASSGTGSLLQTGNTIYF. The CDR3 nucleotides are TGTGCCAGCAGTGGGACAGGGAGCTTACTTCAAACTGGAAACACCATATATTTT.

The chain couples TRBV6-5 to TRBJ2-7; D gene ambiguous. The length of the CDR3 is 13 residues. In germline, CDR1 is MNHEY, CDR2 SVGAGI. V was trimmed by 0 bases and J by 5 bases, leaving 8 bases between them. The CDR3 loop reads CASSYSIWNEQYF. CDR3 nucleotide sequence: TGTGCCAGCAGTTACTCGATCTGGAACGAGCAGTACTTC.